This is a list of T cell receptor beta chains from one sample in a study of response to subunit inactivated influenza vaccine. One entry per CDR3 protein, called by TCRdb with MiXCR from the RT-PCR reads. The repertoire holds some 540,000 distinct CDR3 sequences, roughly 23% seen once, with about 3% in the top ten. These records were also assigned to another study, of T cells expressing NK-cell markers.

The material was CD4+ T cells sorted from PBMCs, obtained about 11 days after vaccination. The source is a man in his forties or fifties who received an inactivated influenza vaccine. CDR3s include the opening cysteine and the closing phenylalanine or tryptophan. Each record gives: J gene, clone size, V gene, D gene, CDR3 protein, CDR3 DNA. A D gene is named only where the DNA matches it firmly. Size is omitted from some rows. Given values are once, few, many or a class for expanded clones.

>TRBJ2-3|many|TRBV5-6|TRBD1
CASSKDRGFDTDTQYF
TGTGCCAGCAGCAAGGACAGGGGATTTGACACAGATACGCAGTATTTT
>TRBJ1-1|NA|TRBV7-9|TRBD1
CASSVGQINTEAFF
TGTGCCAGCAGCGTGGGACAGATAAACACTGAAGCTTTCTTT
>TRBJ2-1|few|TRBV4-3|NA
CASSQDRRGFEQFF
TGCGCCAGCAGCCAAGATCGGAGGGGGTTTGAGCAGTTCTTC
>TRBJ2-7|many|TRBV9|TRBD1
CASSKGQGVYEQYF
TGTGCCAGCAGCAAGGGACAGGGAGTCTACGAGCAGTACTTC
>TRBJ1-5|NA|TRBV2|NA
CASSELASRSNQPQHF
TGTGCCAGCAGTGAGTTGGCTTCTCGGAGCAATCAGCCCCAGCATTTT
>TRBJ2-7|few|TRBV10-3|TRBD1
CAISVGTGGEQYF
TGTGCCATCAGTGTGGGGACAGGGGGCGAGCAGTACTTC
>TRBJ2-3|NA|TRBV20-1|NA
CSARVGETSTDTQYF
TGCAGTGCTAGGGTTGGAGAGACTAGCACAGATACGCAGTATTTT
>TRBJ2-7|NA|TRBV7-2|TRBD2
CASDHGDGRGSYEQYF
TGTGCCAGCGACCACGGTGACGGGAGGGGCTCCTACGAGCAGTACTTC
>TRBJ2-5|NA|TRBV5-5|NA
CASSWDGQVEETQYF
TGTGCCAGCAGCTGGGATGGGCAGGTGGAAGAGACCCAGTACTTC
>TRBJ2-6|few|TRBV29-1|NA
CSVEEPMLGGANVLTF
TGCAGCGTGGAAGAACCCATGCTAGGTGGGGCCAACGTCCTGACTTTC
>TRBJ1-1|NA|TRBV29-1|NA
CSVSARGAEAFF
TGCAGCGTGAGCGCGCGGGGGGCTGAAGCTTTCTTT
>TRBJ1-1|NA|TRBV20-1|NA
CSALGLNTEAFF
TGCAGTGCCCTAGGGCTGAACACTGAAGCTTTCTTT
>TRBJ2-3|NA|TRBV30|NA
CAWRLRGTDTQYF
TGTGCCTGGAGACTCCGGGGTACGGATACGCAGTATTTT
>TRBJ2-7|NA|TRBV4-2|TRBD2
CASSQSSGDSYEQYF
TGTGCCAGCAGCCAGTCTAGCGGGGACTCCTACGAGCAGTACTTC
>TRBJ2-7|NA|TRBV7-9|NA
CASSSDYYEQYF
TGTGCCAGCAGCTCCGATTACTACGAGCAGTACTTC
>TRBJ2-7|few|TRBV20-1|TRBD1
CSARGSGTGGSEQYF
TGCAGTGCTAGGGGTAGCGGGACAGGGGGGAGCGAGCAGTACTTC
>TRBJ1-3|NA|TRBV5-5|TRBD1
CASSSRQGYTGNTIYF
TGTGCCAGCAGCTCCCGACAGGGATATACTGGAAACACCATATATTTT
>TRBJ2-7|NA|TRBV7-2|NA
CASSLVIRGTPRSEQYF
TGTGCCAGCAGCTTAGTTATTAGGGGTACCCCGCGTAGCGAGCAGTACTTC
>TRBJ1-1|NA|TRBV12-3/TRBV12-4|TRBD1
CASDGGQGNTEAFF
TGTGCCAGCGATGGGGGACAGGGTAACACTGAAGCTTTCTTT
>TRBJ2-2|NA|TRBV28|NA
CASRTSGGELFF
TGTGCCAGCAGGACCTCGGGCGGGGAGCTGTTTTTT
>TRBJ2-5|NA|TRBV12-3/TRBV12-4|TRBD1
CASSLRTGLQETQYF
TGTGCCAGCAGTTTGAGGACAGGGTTACAAGAGACCCAGTACTTC
>TRBJ2-4|few|TRBV14|TRBD1
CASSQLGTGGLAKNIQYF
TGTGCCAGCAGCCAACTCGGGACAGGGGGTCTAGCCAAAAACATTCAGTACTTC
>TRBJ1-1|NA|TRBV11-2|TRBD1
CASSLQGAGNTEAFF
TGTGCCAGCAGCTTGCAGGGGGCTGGAAACACTGAAGCTTTCTTT
>TRBJ2-1|NA|TRBV29-1|NA
CSVVYWGSYNEQFF
TGCAGCGTTGTTTACTGGGGCTCCTACAATGAGCAGTTCTTC
>TRBJ2-5|few|TRBV7-9|NA
CASSLGGSRYQETQYF
TGTGCCAGCAGCTTAGGAGGTTCTCGCTACCAAGAGACCCAGTACTTC
>TRBJ1-1|few|TRBV6-1|NA
CASREHRNTEAFF
TGTGCCAGCAGGGAACACCGGAACACTGAAGCTTTCTTT
>TRBJ2-5|many|TRBV29-1|TRBD2
CSVDVAGQTQYF
TGCAGCGTTGATGTAGCGGGACAGACCCAGTACTTC
>TRBJ2-5|NA|TRBV5-6|TRBD1
CASRPTGVKTQYF
TGTGCCAGCAGACCTACAGGGGTAAAGACCCAGTACTTC
>TRBJ1-1|NA|TRBV12-3/TRBV12-4|NA
CASSTRAGVTEAFF
TGTGCCAGCAGTACCCGAGCGGGAGTCACTGAAGCTTTCTTT
>TRBJ1-2|NA|TRBV7-9|TRBD1
CASTQSTGIYGYTF
TGTGCCAGCACCCAATCGACAGGGATCTATGGCTACACCTTC
>TRBJ1-5|NA|TRBV20-1|TRBD1
CSASRPGGVDQPQHF
TGCAGTGCGAGTCGACCAGGGGGAGTTGATCAGCCCCAGCATTTT
>TRBJ2-1|many|TRBV29-1|NA
CSVAGWGDNEQFF
TGCAGCGTTGCTGGATGGGGGGACAATGAGCAGTTCTTC
>TRBJ1-2|NA|TRBV29-1|NA
CSADSLGGNYGYTF
TGCAGCGCCGATAGCCTCGGGGGAAACTATGGCTACACCTTC
>TRBJ2-7|NA|TRBV7-2|NA
CASSLAQAAYEQYF
TGTGCCAGCAGCTTAGCGCAGGCGGCCTACGAGCAGTACTTC
>TRBJ2-1|few|TRBV5-6|TRBD2
CASTYVTSGYNEQFF
TGTGCCAGCACCTACGTTACTAGCGGCTACAATGAGCAGTTCTTC
>TRBJ2-5|NA|TRBV7-8|TRBD2
CASSQLLGKVGGPWETQYF
TGTGCCAGCAGCCAACTGCTCGGAAAAGTGGGAGGGCCTTGGGAGACCCAGTACTTC
>TRBJ1-2|NA|TRBV20-1|NA
CSAPTENYGYTF
TGCAGTGCCCCGACAGAAAACTATGGCTACACCTTC
>TRBJ2-4|few|TRBV10-3|NA
CASGSGQDIQYF
TGTGCCTCAGGGTCGGGCCAGGACATTCAGTACTTC
>TRBJ2-7|few|TRBV20-1|NA
CSARKGGAALLYEQYF
TGCAGTGCTAGGAAGGGGGGGGCCGCCCTCCTTTACGAGCAGTACTTC
>TRBJ2-5|few|TRBV29-1|TRBD1
CSATLGTVQETQYF
TGCAGCGCGACCTTGGGGACAGTTCAAGAGACCCAGTACTTC
>TRBJ2-7|few|TRBV6-5|NA
CASSLEARDYEQYF
TGTGCCAGCAGTTTAGAGGCCAGGGATTACGAGCAGTACTTC
>TRBJ1-5|NA|TRBV6-5|NA
CASSYSILGQPQHF
TGTGCCAGCAGTTACTCGATTCTAGGTCAGCCCCAGCATTTT
>TRBJ2-3|few|TRBV12-3/TRBV12-4|NA
CASSLVGRFTDTQYF
TGTGCCAGCAGTTTGGTCGGCAGGTTCACAGATACGCAGTATTTT
>TRBJ2-5|NA|TRBV7-8|NA
CASSADTDPSRTQYF
TGTGCCAGCAGCGCCGACACAGACCCTTCCAGGACCCAGTACTTC
>TRBJ1-2|NA|TRBV10-1|TRBD1
CASSLGTGGVGYGYTF
TGCGCCAGCAGCCTCGGGACAGGGGGCGTAGGGTATGGCTACACCTTC
>TRBJ2-3|few|TRBV7-3|TRBD1
CASSPSGTGSSTDTQYF
TGTGCCAGCAGCCCCTCCGGGACAGGGTCTAGCACAGATACGCAGTATTTT
>TRBJ1-5|NA|TRBV20-1|NA
CSAIGSGNQPQHF
TGCAGTGCTATAGGGAGCGGCAATCAGCCCCAGCATTTT
>TRBJ2-1|NA|TRBV20-1|TRBD1
CSATWTGGSYNEQFF
TGCAGTGCTACCTGGACAGGGGGGAGCTACAATGAGCAGTTCTTC
>TRBJ2-7|few|TRBV12-3/TRBV12-4|TRBD1
CASSPGQGAPSSYEQYF
TGTGCCAGCAGTCCTGGACAGGGGGCCCCGAGCTCCTACGAGCAGTACTTC
>TRBJ2-3|NA|TRBV28|TRBD2
CASSPGAGGNTDTQYF
TGTGCCAGCAGCCCGGGAGCGGGAGGAAACACAGATACGCAGTATTTT
>TRBJ1-1|few|TRBV4-2|NA
CASSQDSARNTEAFF
TGTGCCAGCAGCCAAGACTCTGCCAGGAACACTGAAGCTTTCTTT
>TRBJ2-5|few|TRBV20-1|NA
CSAYRPILGTQYF
TGCAGTGCTTACAGACCGATCTTAGGGACCCAGTACTTC
>TRBJ2-3|NA|TRBV18|NA
CASSPDLSDTQYF
TGTGCCAGCTCACCAGACCTCTCAGATACGCAGTATTTT
>TRBJ2-7|NA|TRBV7-2|TRBD2
CASSPLGLAEVGQYF
TGTGCCAGCAGCCCCCTGGGACTAGCGGAGGTAGGGCAGTACTTC
>TRBJ1-5|many|TRBV7-2|NA
CASSIQGGSNQPQHF
TGTGCCAGCAGCATCCAGGGAGGGAGCAATCAGCCCCAGCATTTT